The entry that follows covers one T cell receptor (beta chain) sequence. Which antigen it targets is not known. Base qualities were left out, and no much larger clone turns up one base away. This entry belongs to a study of T-cell memory formation after mild COVID-19 (dated by TCRdb to the early 2020s). Broadly, across the study: Most TCR sequence clusters were specific to one of the two donors. In a couple of donors, T-cell clones that expanded and contracted after mild COVID-19 were followed by sequencing TCRalpha and TCRbeta repertoires longitudinally. Two young, previously healthy adult volunteers made up the cohort, one male and one female. General study outcomes and caveats: The detection of some responding clones in pre-infection memory suggests that pre-existing cross-reactive memory T cells joined the SARS-CoV-2 response. The second-wave clones that peaked on day 37 were not confirmed to be SARS-CoV-2 specific. Contracting CD4+ clones turned up mainly in the CM and EM memory subsets, whereas EMRA was where CD8+ clones were enriched. From day 15 to 85, contracting clones showed balanced CD4/CD8 phenotypes, whereas a second wave of clones that expanded from day 15 to 37 leaned towards CD4+. Only a couple of mild cases were covered by the study, and larger cohorts that include severe cases with pre-infection samples were considered necessary.

These reads were obtained on an Illumina NovaSeq 6000. TCRalpha and TCRbeta cDNA libraries were built by 5'RACE with constant-segment primers, adding sample barcodes and unique molecular identifiers. RNA was extracted from every sample with Trizol reagent. Libraries were amplified in two PCR steps, with a second sample barcode and Illumina TruSeq adapters added in the second step. Libraries were sequenced on an Illumina NovaSeq with 2 x 150 bp paired-end reads. In the paper's pipeline: The reads were demultiplexed and collapsed into UMI-guided consensus sequences using migec v1.2.7. Using mixcr v2.1.11, UMI consensuses were aligned to TRA and TRB V and J templates and then assembled into clonotypes. Expanded or contracted clonotypes were those called significant by both edgeR and NoisET, with noise models trained on biological replicates. For edgeR calls, the thresholds were a false discovery rate-adjusted p below 0.01 and a log2 fold-change of 1. PCA with hierarchical clustering of max-normalized trajectories of the 1000 most abundant clonotypes was used as exploratory dynamics analysis. Separately sequenced CD4+ and CD8+ repertoires were used to assign the CD4 or CD8 phenotype of responding clones. TCRdb reprocessing: public reads trimmed at Q25 with fastp, clones called with MiXCR, in-frame beta chains kept. Entries that share a CDR3 protein sequence are merged under the most common genes and DNA. None of the V and J calls come from the authors' own analysis; TCRdb made them. This sample has roughly 170,000 distinct CDR3 sequences in its table, and around 18% of those were observed once. Roughly 4% of the sample comes from the top ten.

Ficoll-Paque density gradient centrifugation was used to isolate PBMCs. Reading from cysteine to phenylalanine, the CDR3 counts 14 amino acids. Solely the CDR3 DNA is kept, with 42 bases framed from the first base. The germline V gene provides CDR1 SGHTA and CDR2 FQGNSA. V loses 4 bases of germline sequence and J loses 6 bases, and the interval between the two ends is 13 bases. Sequenced sample: PBMCs or a T cell subset sorted from them (not recorded which). This sequence originates from a man aged 18 to 29 who had mild COVID-19 (a few samples of this study predate the infection). The sample titles of this study are shuffled in the database, so cell type and time point are left out; the donor was told from shared clones. In this chain, TRBV7-2 is recombined with TRBJ1-5; 5 matching bases give a weak D call of TRBD1. The DNA sequence is as follows: TGTGCCAGCAGCTCCCAGGGAGGATTTCAGCCCCAGCATTTT. This encodes CASSSQGGFQPQHF.